These 23 T cell receptor beta chains originate from one sample sequenced in a study of T cell responses to AZD1222 COVID-19 vaccine. Clones were read by immunoSEQ multiplex PCR, and TCRdb kept only the in-frame ones, dropping some. The data contain about 83,000 clones, approximately 90% of them singletons. The sample consisted of peripheral blood, taken 28 days after the second AZD1222 dose. The source is an adult who received the AZD1222 COVID-19 vaccine.

The chain has TRBV5-4 and TRBJ2-1; 7 nucleotides agree with TRBD2. The CDR3 has 16 amino acids. Germline V lookup: CDR1 SGHNT, CDR2 YYREEE (reference sequence). The V segment lost 0 bases and the J segment 1 base; nucleotides outside the gene matches: 4. The CDR3 nucleotides read TGTGCCAGCAGCTTGGGCGGGAGAAAATCCTACAATGAGCAGTTCTTC. It codes for CASSLGGRKSYNEQFF.

The chain carries TRBV27 and TRBJ1-1; D is possibly TRBD1 (5 bases). The CDR3 totals 14 residues. Germline V gene sequence: CDR1 MNHEY, CDR2 SMNVEV (reference sequence). The V and J ends lost 5 bases and 6 bases respectively, with 16 bases between them. The CDR3 is CASSPQTGVPEAFF. The CDR3 DNA follows: TGTGCCAGCAGTCCCCAGACGGGGGTTCCTGAAGCTTTCTTT.

The gene calls are TRBV21-1 and TRBJ1-1. TRBV21-1 is a pseudogene segment. The CDR3 totals 16 residues. CDR3 nucleotides: TGTGCCAGCAGCAAAAAGGCTCAACCCTTGAACACTGAAGCTTTCTTT. Its translation: CASSKKAQPLNTEAFF.

The DNA for the CDR3 is TGTGCCAGCAGCTCCCCTAACGGGAGGAACACCGGGGAGCTGTTTTTT. It translates to CASSSPNGRNTGELFF. The genes are TRBV11-3 and TRBJ2-2; possibly TRBD2 for D (6 bases). Trimming cost V 4 bases and J 1 base, with 13 bases left between them. Germline-derived CDR1 and CDR2 are SGHNT and YENEEA. The CDR3 consists of 16 residues.

The CDR3 reads CASSTGRETQYF. The CDR3 bases are TGTGCCAGCTCAACCGGTCGCGAGACCCAGTACTTC. The rearrangement links TRBV18 to TRBJ2-5; unclear D gene. This CDR3 is built from 12 residues. Germline V gene data show CDR1 as KGHSH and CDR2 as LQKENI. Trimming removed 5 bases from V and 5 bases from J, with 9 bases in between.

The V and J genes are TRBV10-1 and TRBJ1-1, with D unclear. This CDR3 is 13 amino acids long. With 3 bases removed from V and 1 base from J, the gap between germline ends came to 6 bases. CDR1 is WNHNN and CDR2 is SYGVQD in the germline V gene (reference sequence). In DNA form, the CDR3 reads TGCGCCAGCAGTGATAATAGGAACACTGAAGCTTTCTTT. This encodes CASSDNRNTEAFF.

In DNA form, the CDR3 reads TGCGCCAGCAGCTTGACCGGGACAGGTAGCCCCGGGTTGGCCGGGGAGCTGTTTTTT. It codes for CASSLTGTGSPGLAGELFF. The gene calls are TRBV5-1 and TRBJ2-2, with 8 bases matching TRBD1. V lost 1 base to trimming and J lost 6 bases; unmatched junction nucleotides: 17. Germline-derived CDR1 and CDR2 are SGHRS and YFSETQ. This CDR3 is built from 19 residues.

The V call is TRBV15, the J call TRBJ2-5; 7 positions agree with TRBD2. Looked up from germline, CDR1 is LNHNV and CDR2 is YYDKDF (reference sequence). V was pared by 3 bases and J by 0 bases, with 10 bases of the junction left unmatched. The CDR3 totals 17 residues. The CDR3 sequence is CATSRGYRTSDQETQYF. CDR3 coding DNA: TGTGCCACCAGCAGGGGATACAGAACTAGCGACCAAGAGACCCAGTACTTC.

The chain couples TRBV14 to TRBJ1-6; D uncertain. This CDR3 has 15 amino acids. Trimming shortened V by 2 bases and J by 3 bases, and 8 bases separated the two germline ends. Germline V lookup: CDR1 SGHDN, CDR2 FVKESK. This CDR3 reads CASSQRNIYNSPLHF. In DNA form, the CDR3 reads TGTGCCAGCAGCCAAAGGAACATCTATAATTCACCCCTCCACTTT.

Here the CDR3 DNA reads TGTGCCTGGAGTGTAGGGGCTAATGAAAAACTGTTTTTT. It is translated as CAWSVGANEKLFF. The J gene is TRBJ1-4, the V gene TRBV30, with a tentative D call TRBD1 (5 bases). V dropped 0 bases and J dropped 3 bases, with 5 bases sitting between them. Germline CDR1 reads GTSNPN; CDR2 reads SVGIG (reference sequence). The CDR3 sequence is 13 residues long.

CDR3 nucleotides: TGTGCCAGCAACCCCAGGACCTCAAATTCACCCCTCCACTTT. As protein: CASNPRTSNSPLHF. The chain joins TRBV7-2 to TRBJ1-6; D is unclear. Trimming took 7 bases from V and 7 from J, leaving 14 bases between them. CDR1 and CDR2 (germline): SGHTA, FQGNSA. This CDR3 comprises 14 residues. The complete variable domain, with remaining parts taken from reference TRBV7-2 and TRBJ1-6, reads GAGVSQSPSNKVTEKGKDVELRCDPISGHTALYWYRQSLGQGLEFLIYFQGNSAPDKSGLPSDRFSAERTGGSVSTLTIQRTQQEDSAVYLCASNPRTSNSPLHFGNGTRLTVT.

The rearrangement uses TRBV6-5 and TRBJ1-3, with D perhaps matching TRBD1 (5 bases). Germline V gives CDR1 MNHEY, CDR2 SVGAGI. V dropped 0 bases and J dropped 2 bases, with 11 bases sitting between them. The CDR3 spans 16 residues. The CDR3 DNA sequence: TGTGCCAGCAGTTACTCCATTTCGGGGGCTGGAAACACCATATATTTT. This encodes CASSYSISGAGNTIYF.

This clone has a single count. V usage is TRBV6-6 and J usage is TRBJ2-3; 7 bases are shared with TRBD1. V gave up 6 bases and J gave up 5 bases; unmatched junction bases: 2. Germline CDR1 is MNHNY and CDR2 is SVGAGI (reference sequence). This CDR3 has 12 residues. The CDR3 sequence is CASRGQLDTQYF. The CDR3, as DNA: TGTGCCAGCAGGGGACAGCTAGATACGCAGTATTTT.

DNA for the CDR3: TGTGCCAGCAGTGCCCCCGGGACAGGGGAGGGAGATACGCAGTATTTT. Translation gives CASSAPGTGEGDTQYF. The gene calls are TRBV6-1 and TRBJ2-3; 10 bases fit TRBD1. CDR1 is MNHNS and CDR2 is SASEGT in the germline V gene. V gave up 4 bases and J gave up 5 bases; unmatched junction bases: 9. The CDR3 contains 16 residues.

A remark on this clone: A read error may produce the germline difference seen at one junction end. The J gene is TRBJ2-7, the V gene TRBV28, with 8 nucleotides matching TRBD2. The CDR3 has 13 amino acids. CDR1 and CDR2 from the germline V gene are MDHEN and SYDVKM. As DNA, the CDR3 is TGTGCCAGCAGTGAGGGACTAGAAGAGGGTACCGTCTTC. It specifies CASSEGLEEGTVF.

The chain recombines TRBV10-2 with TRBJ2-4; no reliable D call. Germline values: CDR1 WSHSY, CDR2 SAAADI. The length of the CDR3 is 14 residues. V was trimmed by 8 bases and J by 2 bases, leaving 13 bases between them. The CDR3 nucleotides read TGCGCCAGCGCGGACGACCTTCCCAAAAACATTCAGTACTTC. Its protein is CASADDLPKNIQYF.

This chain links TRBV19 with TRBJ1-6; D not resolved. V lost 6 bases, J lost 7 bases, and 19 bases lay in between. The CDR3 has 16 residues. Germline V lookup: CDR1 LNHDA, CDR2 SQIVND (reference sequence). The CDR3 loop reads CASRETRASRNSPLHF. CDR3 DNA: TGTGCCAGTAGGGAAACCCGGGCCAGCAGGAATTCACCCCTCCACTTT.

The chain links TRBV2 to TRBJ1-6; no firm D call. This CDR3 has 14 residues. V was clipped by 1 base and J by 6 bases, with 7 bases between them. CDR1 and CDR2 (germline): SNHLY, FYNNEI. The chain's CDR3 is CASSEGGSNSPLHF. As DNA, the CDR3 is TGTGCCAGCAGTGAAGGAGGCAGTAATTCACCCCTCCACTTT.

V and J are TRBV5-1 and TRBJ2-7; D gene ambiguous. Germline-derived CDR1 and CDR2 are SGHRS and YFSETQ. The CDR3 length is 14 residues. The ends were cut back, 1 base at V and 1 base at J, with 9 bases in the middle. The CDR3 DNA reads as TGCGCCAGCAGCTTGAGAGACGGTTCCTACGAGCAGTACTTC. Its protein is CASSLRDGSYEQYF.

V usage is TRBV2 and J usage is TRBJ2-5; D remains unclear. Trimming pared 8 bases from V and 1 base from J, leaving 11 bases between. Germline loops: CDR1 SNHLY, CDR2 FYNNEI. This CDR3 has 13 amino acids. As DNA, the CDR3 is TGTGCCAGCTGGTACCCCGTCCAAGAGACCCAGTACTTC. Encoded protein: CASWYPVQETQYF.

The genes are TRBV5-1 and TRBJ2-5; the D call may be TRBD1 or TRBD2 (5 bases each). Trimming stripped 2 bases from V and 8 bases from J, with 16 bases between. From germline, CDR1 is SGHRS and CDR2 YFSETQ. The CDR3 covers 14 residues. The CDR3 sequence: CASSFGDRLDTQYF. CDR3 coding DNA: TGCGCCAGCAGCTTCGGGGACCGCCTCGATACCCAGTACTTC.

The rearrangement uses TRBV2 and TRBJ2-7; D unresolved. V was trimmed by 2 bases and J by 6 bases, leaving 8 bases between them. The CDR3 spans 12 residues. Germline V lookup: CDR1 SNHLY, CDR2 FYNNEI. The CDR3 region is CASSELSPEQYF. Written as DNA, the CDR3 is TGTGCCAGCAGTGAACTCAGTCCCGAGCAGTACTTC.

The CDR3 DNA follows: TGTGCCAGCGGTACGGGGGACTCTGGGACTGAAGCTTTCTTT. Its protein is CASGTGDSGTEAFF. This sequence joins TRBV5-6 and TRBJ1-1, with D maybe TRBD1 (5 bases). In germline, CDR1 is SGHDT, CDR2 YYEEEE. The CDR3 loop spans 14 amino acids. With 7 bases removed from V and 5 bases from J, the gap between germline ends came to 18 bases.